These T cell receptor beta chains were read from a single sample in a study of T cells in Graves' hyperthyroidism and ophthalmopathy. One entry per CDR3 protein results from TCRdb running MiXCR on the multiplex PCR reads. The data contain about 760,000 distinct CDR3 sequences, roughly a third of them singletons. The sample taken for sequencing was blood. These TCRs come from a woman in her thirties or forties with Graves' hyperthyroidism. The CDR3 runs from the conserved cysteine through the conserved F or W. The order of the fields is D gene, J gene, clone size, V gene, CDR3 DNA, CDR3 protein. A D gene is named only where the DNA matches it firmly. The size field is filled for only some rows; it gives once, few, many or a size class.

d_gene: TRBD1; j_gene: TRBJ1-6; abundance: .; v_gene: TRBV4-3; CDR3nt: TGCGCCAGCAGCCAAGGACAGGGTCTTGTTTCACCCCTCCACTTT; CDR3aa: CASSQGQGLVSPLHF
d_gene: .; j_gene: TRBJ2-3; abundance: few; v_gene: TRBV5-6; CDR3nt: TGTGCCAGCAGCTTGAATATAGATACGCAGTATTTT; CDR3aa: CASSLNIDTQYF
d_gene: .; j_gene: TRBJ2-2; abundance: few; v_gene: TRBV19; CDR3nt: TGTGCCAGTAAGGCGCAAGAAACTAATAGGGCCGGGGAGCTGTTTTTT; CDR3aa: CASKAQETNRAGELFF
d_gene: .; j_gene: TRBJ1-2; abundance: few; v_gene: TRBV9; CDR3nt: TGTGCCAGCAGCGCCAAACAGGGATCTAACTATGGCTACACCTTC; CDR3aa: CASSAKQGSNYGYTF
d_gene: .; j_gene: TRBJ1-1; abundance: .; v_gene: TRBV10-2; CDR3nt: TGTGCCAGCAGCATATTCTCGAGCACTGAAGCTTTCTTT; CDR3aa: CASSIFSSTEAFF
d_gene: .; j_gene: TRBJ1-6; abundance: many; v_gene: TRBV20-1; CDR3nt: TGCAGTGCTATACGAGAGGCCAATAATTCACCCCTCCACTTT; CDR3aa: CSAIREANNSPLHF
d_gene: .; j_gene: TRBJ1-5; abundance: .; v_gene: TRBV10-2; CDR3nt: TGTGCCAGCAGTGAAGTAATCACGGGGGGGAACAATCAGCCCCAGCATTTT; CDR3aa: CASSEVITGGNNQPQHF
d_gene: .; j_gene: TRBJ1-1; abundance: many; v_gene: TRBV6-2/TRBV6-3; CDR3nt: TGTGCCAGCAGTTACGAGGGGCAGGCTGAAGCTTTCTTT; CDR3aa: CASSYEGQAEAFF
d_gene: .; j_gene: TRBJ1-6; abundance: .; v_gene: TRBV10-3; CDR3nt: TGTGCCATCAGTGGCAGACCGGGACATTTTAATTCACCCCTCCACTTT; CDR3aa: CAISGRPGHFNSPLHF
d_gene: .; j_gene: TRBJ2-7; abundance: .; v_gene: TRBV9; CDR3nt: TGTGCCAGCAGCCAAGAAATTGGGGGCTCCTACGAGCAGTACTTC; CDR3aa: CASSQEIGGSYEQYF
d_gene: TRBD1; j_gene: TRBJ2-5; abundance: .; v_gene: TRBV28; CDR3nt: TGTGCCAGCTCACGCCGGGACAGGGGACCCAGGGACGAGACCCAGTACTTC; CDR3aa: CASSRRDRGPRDETQYF
d_gene: TRBD1; j_gene: TRBJ1-1; abundance: .; v_gene: TRBV20-1; CDR3nt: TGCAGTGCCGAGGACAGGGCTATTATGAACACTGAAGCTTTCTTT; CDR3aa: CSAEDRAIMNTEAFF
d_gene: .; j_gene: TRBJ1-6; abundance: many; v_gene: TRBV7-2; CDR3nt: TGTGCCAGCAGCTTAGCGACAGGTCGGTCCCTCCACTTT; CDR3aa: CASSLATGRSLHF
d_gene: .; j_gene: TRBJ1-2; abundance: many; v_gene: TRBV7-9; CDR3nt: TGTGCCAGCGGCCTTGGGTATGGCTACACCTTC; CDR3aa: CASGLGYGYTF
d_gene: .; j_gene: TRBJ1-4; abundance: many; v_gene: TRBV29-1; CDR3nt: TGCAGCGTTGTTACGACAGTAACTAATGAAAAACTGTTTTTT; CDR3aa: CSVVTTVTNEKLFF
d_gene: .; j_gene: TRBJ1-1; abundance: .; v_gene: TRBV7-2; CDR3nt: TGTGCCAGCAGCTTAGCGAAGATGAGCGGGGGCTTGGCTTTCTTT; CDR3aa: CASSLAKMSGGLAFF
d_gene: .; j_gene: TRBJ1-4; abundance: many; v_gene: TRBV9; CDR3nt: TGTGCCAGCAGCGATTGGAGGAGTGAAAAACTGTTTTTT; CDR3aa: CASSDWRSEKLFF
d_gene: TRBD1; j_gene: TRBJ2-6; abundance: .; v_gene: TRBV7-8; CDR3nt: TGTGCCAGCAACAAAAGAGCAGGGACAGGGTTTCCTGGGGCCAACGTCCTGACTTTC; CDR3aa: CASNKRAGTGFPGANVLTF
d_gene: .; j_gene: TRBJ1-2; abundance: .; v_gene: TRBV10-3; CDR3nt: TGTGCCATCAGTACCGGGACGGGACCTCGGAGCTATGGCTACACCTTC; CDR3aa: CAISTGTGPRSYGYTF
d_gene: TRBD2; j_gene: TRBJ2-5; abundance: many; v_gene: TRBV20-1; CDR3nt: TGCAGTGCTATGGGGCTAGCGGGAGAGACCCAGTACTTC; CDR3aa: CSAMGLAGETQYF
d_gene: .; j_gene: TRBJ2-2; abundance: many; v_gene: TRBV15; CDR3nt: TGTGCCACCAGCAGACATCAACTAGCAGTTACCTCCACCGGGGAGCTGTTTTTT; CDR3aa: CATSRHQLAVTSTGELFF
d_gene: TRBD1; j_gene: TRBJ2-2; abundance: many; v_gene: TRBV29-1; CDR3nt: TGCAGCGTCCACACGACAGGGGAGGGGGAGCTGTTTTTT; CDR3aa: CSVHTTGEGELFF
d_gene: .; j_gene: TRBJ2-2; abundance: few; v_gene: TRBV6-2/TRBV6-3; CDR3nt: TGTGCCAGCAGTTACATCGGTCCCACCGGGGAGCTGTTTTTT; CDR3aa: CASSYIGPTGELFF
d_gene: .; j_gene: TRBJ1-4; abundance: many; v_gene: TRBV10-3; CDR3nt: TGTGCCATCAAGGAGGAGGGTCCTGAAAAACTGTTTTTT; CDR3aa: CAIKEEGPEKLFF
d_gene: TRBD1; j_gene: TRBJ1-1; abundance: once; v_gene: TRBV14; CDR3nt: TGTGCCAGCAGCCAGAGCCGGGGGACAGGGTCGACTGAAGCTTTCTTT; CDR3aa: CASSQSRGTGSTEAFF
d_gene: .; j_gene: TRBJ2-5; abundance: many; v_gene: TRBV20-1; CDR3nt: TGCAGTGCTCCATCGGGGTCAGGACAAGAGACCCAGTACTTC; CDR3aa: CSAPSGSGQETQYF
d_gene: TRBD1; j_gene: TRBJ2-7; abundance: .; v_gene: TRBV19; CDR3nt: TGTGCCAGTACCACGACAGGGACGGGATACAATGAGCAGTACTTC; CDR3aa: CASTTTGTGYNEQYF
d_gene: .; j_gene: TRBJ1-5; abundance: few; v_gene: TRBV4-3; CDR3nt: TGCGCCAGCAGCCAAGATGTTTTGGCGAGGGACCAGCCCCAGCATTTT; CDR3aa: CASSQDVLARDQPQHF